This is a list of T cell receptor beta chains from one sample in a study of cytotoxic CD8 clonotypes in ibrutinib-treated CLL. Libraries were prepared by immunoSEQ multiplex PCR; TCRdb keeps only in-frame clonotypes and omits some of them. The sample contains almost 250,000 clones, 60% to 75% of which appear only once. Source: PBMCs, taken after 24 months of ibrutinib treatment. These TCRs come from a human donor with chronic lymphocytic leukemia. The CDR3 runs from the conserved cysteine through the conserved F or W.

j_gene | v_gene | CDR3aa
TRBJ2-7 | TRBV5-1 | CASSLGGTGPYEQYF
TRBJ2-1 | TRBV20-1 | CSEGGRNEQFF
TRBJ1-5 | TRBV15 | CATSSYRGNNQPQHF
TRBJ2-4 | TRBV28 | CASSFWDGLPKIQAKNIQYF
TRBJ1-4 | TRBV25-1 | CASSESATNEKLFF
TRBJ1-4 | TRBV18 | CASSRDRGGEKLFF
TRBJ1-2 | TRBV19 | CASNPTGWNYGYTF
TRBJ2-2 | TRBV19 | CASSIRQTGELFF
TRBJ2-7 | TRBV9 | CASSVAPASPYEQYF
TRBJ2-7 | TRBV5-1 | CASSVATTGAEQYF
TRBJ1-5 | TRBV30 | CAWSNSNQPQHF
TRBJ2-1 | TRBV10-2 | CASSDQRYNEQFF
TRBJ2-3 | TRBV7-9 | CASSTSTDTQYF
TRBJ2-1 | TRBV7-8 | CASSNDHRGQFF
TRBJ2-4 | TRBV10-2 | CASSEDLSGAKNIQYF
TRBJ1-2 | TRBV5-4 | CASSADGGRFYGYTF